These 28 T cell receptor beta chains were sequenced from one sample in a study of T cells after yellow fever vaccination. TCRdb itself ran the 5' RACE reads through MiXCR, one entry per CDR3 protein. The top ten hold roughly 17% of the sample, which has a few hundred thousand distinct CDR3 sequences, approximately 16% seen once. This sample comprised PBMCs, obtained more than 4 days after the first yellow fever vaccination. These receptor sequences come from a man in his late teens or twenties who received the YFV17D yellow fever vaccine.

In this sample, this clonotype turned up a few times. The chain's CDR3 is CASSPREQNIQYF. The CDR3 nucleotides are TGTGCCAGCAGCCCCCGGGAACAAAACATTCAGTACTTC. The chain combines TRBV7-2 with TRBJ2-4, with D tentatively TRBD2 (5 bases). Germline values: CDR1 SGHTA, CDR2 FQGNSA. V lost 5 bases, J lost 5 bases, and 10 bases lay in between. The CDR3 spans 13 residues. The full variable domain, its missing parts supplied by reference TRBV7-2 and TRBJ2-4, is GAGVSQSPSNKVTEKGKDVELRCDPISGHTALYWYRQSLGQGLEFLIYFQGNSAPDKSGLPSDRFSAERTGGSVSTLTIQRTQQEDSAVYLCASSPREQNIQYFGAGTRLSVL.

This clonotype was seen more than once but under ten times. The chain is built from TRBV7-2 and TRBJ2-7; 11 bases fit TRBD2. Trimming took 5 bases from V and 2 from J; bases not matched to a gene: 8. The CDR3 contains 16 residues. Germline CDR1 SGHTA, CDR2 FQGNSA. CDR3 region: CASSPRGTSGTYEQYF. DNA for the CDR3: TGTGCCAGCAGCCCAAGGGGGACTAGCGGTACCTACGAGCAGTACTTC.

The genes are TRBV18 and TRBJ1-2, with no clear D. Germline CDR1 KGHSH, CDR2 LQKENI. The CDR3 sequence is 13 residues long. Trimming shortened V by 3 bases and J by 2 bases, and 7 bases separated the two germline ends. CDR3 loop: CASSPGKNYGYTF. The DNA of the CDR3 is TGTGCCAGCTCACCGGGGAAAAACTATGGCTACACCTTC.

The V and J genes are TRBV7-2 and TRBJ2-5; D not resolved. CDR1 is SGHTA and CDR2 is FQGNSA in the germline V gene. V gave up 7 bases and J gave up 4 bases, with 16 bases separating them. The CDR3 runs to 14 residues. As DNA, the CDR3 is TGTGCCAGCACCCCTGACCCACTTCTAGAGACCCAGTACTTC. This encodes CASTPDPLLETQYF.

At least ten counts were recorded for this clonotype. The chain uses TRBV20-1 and TRBJ2-3, with D possibly TRBD2 on 5 matching bases. The CDR3 length is 12 residues. CDR1 and CDR2 from the germline V gene are DFQATT and SNEGSKA (reference sequence). Between the trimmed V and J ends, which lost 5 bases and 6 bases, there was a span of 12 bases. The CDR3 DNA sequence: TGCAGTGCTGGTCGTTTAGCGGATACGCAGTATTTT. Amino acids: CSAGRLADTQYF.

This clonotype was observed a few times. V is TRBV27 and J is TRBJ1-6; TRBD1 is a possible D gene (6 bases). CDR3 size: 14 residues. Germline V CDR1 and CDR2: MNHEY, SMNVEV (reference sequence). Trimming shortened V by 5 bases and J by 4 bases, and 9 bases separated the two germline ends. CDR3 nucleotide sequence: TGTGCCAGCAGTAGGACAGAGTATAATTCACCCCTCCACTTT. Residues: CASSRTEYNSPLHF.

This clonotype has more than one count but fewer than ten. This chain links TRBV4-3 with TRBJ2-3, with D unclear. Germline CDR1 reads LGHNA; CDR2 reads YSLEER. This CDR3 spans 15 amino acids. Deletions cut 3 bases from V and 0 bases from J, with 10 bases between. This CDR3 reads CASSQQKASTDTQYF. The CDR3 DNA reads TGCGCCAGCAGCCAGCAAAAGGCTAGCACAGATACGCAGTATTTT.

V and J are TRBV9 and TRBJ2-5; possible D gene TRBD2, 7 bases. The V end lost 2 bases, the J end lost 9 bases, and 14 bases lay between the germline ends. The germline V gene encodes CDR1 SGDLS and CDR2 YYNGEE. The CDR3 extends over 13 amino acids. The CDR3 DNA is TGTGCCAGCAGCGTGAACGGGGAGGGGGCCCAGTACTTC. Residues: CASSVNGEGAQYF.

The chain combines TRBV20-1 with TRBJ1-5, with 7 bases fitting TRBD1. V shed 6 bases, J shed 6 bases, and the junction held 8 bases outside the gene matches. The germline gives CDR1 DFQATT, CDR2 SNEGSKA (reference sequence). The CDR3 covers 13 residues. Here the CDR3 DNA reads TGCAGTGCCCAGGGACAGAGAATTCAGCCCCAGCATTTT. Its translation is CSAQGQRIQPQHF.

V gene TRBV20-1 combines with J gene TRBJ2-1; a weak D match, TRBD1 (5 bases). Germline CDR1 is DFQATT and CDR2 is SNEGSKA (reference sequence). V was clipped by 3 bases and J by 0 bases, with 12 bases between them. This CDR3 has 15 amino acids. Written as DNA, the CDR3 is TGCAGTGCTAGGTCAGGGTTAAGCTCCTACAATGAGCAGTTCTTC. Amino acids: CSARSGLSSYNEQFF.

This clonotype has just a few counts. The chain combines TRBV27 with TRBJ1-1; 12 bases match TRBD1. V trimming: 4 bases; J trimming: 5 bases; junction bases outside the gene matches: 2. The CDR3 length is 14 residues. Germline CDR1 is MNHEY and CDR2 is SMNVEV (reference sequence). The CDR3 nucleotides read TGTGCCAGCAGTTGGGACAGGGGGCGGACTGAAGCTTTCTTT. It yields the protein CASSWDRGRTEAFF.

The chain uses TRBV27 and TRBJ2-7, with TRBD1 matching 11 bases. Germline V lookup: CDR1 MNHEY, CDR2 SMNVEV (reference sequence). The junction had 11 bases not matched to a gene; V was cut back by 6 bases and J by 7 bases. CDR3 length: 15 residues. CDR3 nucleotide sequence: TGTGCCAGCAGACTATTATCCGGGACAGGGGGAGAGCAGTACGTC. Encoded protein: CASRLLSGTGGEQYV.

This clonotype was seen a handful of times. CDR3 sequence reads: CASSVDEGPSSYNSPLHF. DNA of the CDR3: TGTGCCAGCAGCGTAGACGAGGGGCCGAGCTCCTATAATTCACCCCTCCACTTT. V gene TRBV9 combines with J gene TRBJ1-6, with a weak D call TRBD1 (5 bases). The CDR3 totals 18 residues. The germline CDR1 and CDR2 sequences are SGDLS and YYNGEE. V was trimmed by 0 bases and J by 0 bases, leaving 13 bases between them.

There are a few counts of this clonotype. The chain employs TRBV5-5 and TRBJ1-2, with TRBD1 matching over 9 bases. V lost 0 bases and J lost 2; bases outside the gene matches: 2. Germline CDR1 is SGHKS and CDR2 is YYEKEE (reference sequence). The CDR3 has 15 residues. In nucleotides, the CDR3 is TGTGCCAGCAGCTTGGGAGGGACAGGGAACTATGGCTACACCTTC. Residues: CASSLGGTGNYGYTF.

This clonotype appeared a few times. The genes are TRBV20-1 and TRBJ2-5; 9 nucleotides align to TRBD1. The length of the CDR3 is 13 residues. After removal of 3 bases from V and 5 bases from J, the junction contained 4 bases not matched to a gene. Germline V CDR1 and CDR2: DFQATT, SNEGSKA (reference sequence). This CDR3 is CSARDRGTETQYF. The CDR3 DNA reads TGCAGTGCTAGGGACAGGGGAACGGAGACCCAGTACTTC.

This clonotype was observed a few times. V is TRBV11-2 and J is TRBJ2-5; D is possibly TRBD2 (6 bases). Trimming pared 3 bases from V and 3 bases from J, leaving 14 bases between. The V gene's germline CDR1 is SGHAT and CDR2 FQNNGV. The length of the CDR3 is 15 residues. CDR3 protein: CASSFNTGRKETQYF. CDR3 DNA sequence: TGTGCCAGCAGCTTCAACACCGGGAGAAAAGAGACCCAGTACTTC. Complete variable domain (other parts from reference TRBV11-2 and TRBJ2-5): EAGVAQSPRYKIIEKRQSVAFWCNPISGHATLYWYQQILGQGPKLLIQFQNNGVVDDSQLPKDRFSAERLKGVDSTLKIQPAKLEDSAVYLCASSFNTGRKETQYFGPGTRLLVL.

This clonotype was observed a handful of times. The rearrangement uses TRBV3-1 and TRBJ2-3; D ambiguous. This CDR3 spans 17 amino acids. CDR1 and CDR2 (germline): LGHDT, YNNKEL (reference sequence). Trimming took off 0 bases at V and 4 bases at J, with 17 bases between the two ends. CDR3 nucleotide sequence: TGTGCCAGCAGCCAAGAACGTGCGTCTTTAATGGCAGATACGCAGTATTTT. Protein: CASSQERASLMADTQYF.

The chain's CDR3 is CASSLQRALSEQYF. CDR3 nucleotides: TGTGCCAGCAGCTTACAACGGGCCCTCTCCGAGCAGTACTTC. This chain uses TRBV7-2 with TRBJ2-7; unclear D gene. V lost 2 bases, J lost 6 bases, and 14 bases lay in between. Germline CDR1 is SGHTA and CDR2 is FQGNSA. This CDR3 has 14 residues.

The V gene is TRBV20-1, the J gene TRBJ2-7, with TRBD2 matching 11 bases. The germline gives CDR1 DFQATT, CDR2 SNEGSKA (reference sequence). The CDR3 has 14 residues. V lost 2 bases to trimming and J lost 5 bases; unmatched junction nucleotides: 5. The CDR3 DNA follows: TGCAGTGCTAGAATAGCGGGGGGGCCCCACGAGCAGTACTTC. This sequence encodes CSARIAGGPHEQYF.

The chain carries TRBV4-1 and TRBJ2-1; D is ambiguous. The germline CDR1 and CDR2 sequences are MGHRA and YSYEKL. The CDR3 has 13 amino acids. V lost 1 base, J lost 8 bases, and 9 bases lay in between. The CDR3 DNA is TGCGCCAGCAGCCAAGCCCCTGGTGATGAGCAGTTCTTC. The encoded protein is CASSQAPGDEQFF.

The chain combines TRBV5-4 with TRBJ1-4; 7 nucleotides match TRBD1. V was pared by 2 bases and J by 8 bases, with 15 bases of the junction left unmatched. The CDR3 runs 17 residues. The germline CDR1 and CDR2 sequences are SGHNT and YYREEE (reference sequence). The CDR3 spells CASSLTISPGTAEKLFF. CDR3 sequence (DNA): TGTGCCAGCAGCTTAACCATCTCACCCGGGACAGCCGAAAAACTGTTTTTT.

This clonotype was seen a few times. CDR3 loop: CASINYRGGEQFF. In DNA form, the CDR3 reads TGTGCCAGCATCAATTACAGGGGGGGTGAGCAGTTCTTC. J is TRBJ2-1 and V is TRBV12-3 or TRBV12-4, with a possible D match to TRBD1 (8 bases). With 7 bases removed from V and 9 bases from J, the gap between germline ends came to 16 bases. The CDR3 runs 13 residues.

V is TRBV3-1 and J is TRBJ1-1; weak D call: TRBD1 (5 bases). From germline, CDR1 is LGHDT and CDR2 YNNKEL (reference sequence). The CDR3 extends over 14 amino acids. Trimming pared 4 bases from V and 4 bases from J, leaving 13 bases between. The CDR3 protein is CASSLQGLLTEAFF. The CDR3 coding sequence is TGTGCCAGCAGCCTCCAGGGTCTCCTCACTGAAGCTTTCTTT.

This clonotype occurred a few times. The chain has TRBV2 and TRBJ1-4; no firm D call. The CDR3 is 15 residues long. Germline V lookup: CDR1 SNHLY, CDR2 FYNNEI. Trimming removed 2 bases at V and 2 bases at J, with 9 bases between. CDR3 amino acids: CASSERPATNEKLFF. CDR3 nucleotide sequence: TGTGCCAGCAGTGAACGCCCGGCCACTAATGAAAAACTGTTTTTT. Full variable domain (rest looked up from reference TRBV2 and TRBJ1-4): EPEVTQTPSHQVTQMGQEVILRCVPISNHLYFYWYRQILGQKVEFLVSFYNNEISEKSEIFDDQFSVERPDGSNFTLKIRSTKLEDSAMYFCASSERPATNEKLFFGSGTQLSVL.

The gene calls are TRBV6-1 and TRBJ2-1; D is perhaps TRBD1 or TRBD2 (5 bases each). With 7 bases removed from V and 6 bases from J, the gap between germline ends came to 19 bases. Germline V gene lookup returns CDR1 MNHNS and CDR2 SASEGT. The CDR3 extends over 15 amino acids. CDR3 sequence: CASKRGRAGSNEQFF. DNA of the CDR3: TGTGCCAGCAAAAGAGGGCGCGCAGGGTCCAATGAGCAGTTCTTC.

In its sample, this clonotype was seen a few times. The genes are TRBV7-9 and TRBJ2-7, with TRBD1 as a possible D gene (5 bases). The ends were cut back, 1 base at V and 7 bases at J, with 11 bases in the middle. CDR3 length equals 13 residues. Germline V gene data show CDR1 as SEHNR and CDR2 as FQNEAQ (reference sequence). CDR3 DNA: TGTGCCAGCAGCTTAGGCGGTGGGGCAGAGCAGTACTTC. Translation: CASSLGGGAEQYF.

The genes are TRBV12-3 or TRBV12-4 and TRBJ1-3, with 8 bases that match TRBD1. The CDR3 spans 15 residues. With 6 bases clipped from V and 3 bases from J, the junction kept 7 bases outside the gene matches. The CDR3 protein is CASSILRGLGNTIYF. In nucleotides, the CDR3 is TGTGCCAGCAGCATCCTCAGGGGGCTTGGAAACACCATATATTTT.

This clonotype turned up a few times. This rearrangement joins TRBV4-1 to TRBJ2-1, with D tentatively TRBD2 (7 bases). Trimming removed 2 bases from V and 8 bases from J, with 13 bases in between. The germline V gene has CDR1 MGHRA and CDR2 YSYEKL. This CDR3 region has 14 residues. This CDR3 reads CASSQRGASDEQFF. The CDR3 DNA reads TGCGCCAGCAGCCAACGGGGGGCTAGCGATGAGCAGTTCTTC.